This is a list of T cell receptor beta chains from one sample in a study of technical replicates of blood from a handful of donors. Produced via immunoSEQ multiplex PCR; TCRdb's table is partial and in-frame only. The sample lists 45,000 to 55,000 clones, approximately 95% occurring once. Material: T cells isolated from PBMCs. All receptors come from a human donor in good health. Each CDR3 is given with its conserved first and last residue. D genes are given only for firm matches. A row's size may be missing; if present it is once, few, many or a size class.

V: TRBV30; D: TRBD1; J: TRBJ1-2; size: -; CDR3: CAWRIRQGYIGYTF; DNA: TGTGCCTGGAGGATAAGACAGGGATATATTGGCTACACCTTC
V: TRBV4-2; D: TRBD1; J: TRBJ1-1; size: -; CDR3: CASSLSGLTGGTEAFF; DNA: TGTGCCAGCAGCCTGTCGGGTTTAACAGGGGGCACTGAAGCTTTCTTT
V: TRBV7-9; D: -; J: TRBJ2-7; size: -; CDR3: CASSYGNAYEQYF; DNA: TGTGCCAGCAGCTACGGGAACGCCTACGAGCAGTACTTC
V: TRBV27; D: -; J: TRBJ1-1; size: -; CDR3: CASSLIREAEAFF; DNA: TGTGCCAGCAGTTTAATCAGGGAGGCTGAAGCTTTCTTT
V: TRBV7-9; D: -; J: TRBJ2-7; size: -; CDR3: CASSLSEVPYEQYF; DNA: TGTGCCAGCAGCTTAAGTGAGGTCCCGTACGAGCAGTACTTC
V: TRBV5-4; D: -; J: TRBJ1-3; size: -; CDR3: CASSFSVATSGNTIYF; DNA: TGTGCCAGCAGCTTTTCCGTGGCCACCTCTGGAAACACCATATATTTT
V: TRBV7-3; D: -; J: TRBJ2-1; size: once; CDR3: CASSRGSEQFF; DNA: TGTGCCAGCAGTAGGGGGTCTGAGCAGTTCTTC
V: TRBV27; D: -; J: TRBJ2-5; size: -; CDR3: CASSIWGRGETQYF; DNA: TGTGCCAGCAGTATTTGGGGGCGAGGAGAGACCCAGTACTTC
V: TRBV19; D: -; J: TRBJ2-7; size: -; CDR3: CASSKAGGLGQYF; DNA: TGTGCCAGTAGTAAGGCAGGGGGGCTGGGGCAGTACTTC
V: TRBV5-4; D: -; J: TRBJ2-5; size: -; CDR3: CASSRPGSAEETQYF; DNA: TGTGCCAGCAGCCGCCCCGGTAGCGCGGAAGAGACCCAGTACTTC
V: TRBV7-9; D: -; J: TRBJ1-1; size: -; CDR3: CASSGRTSEAFF; DNA: TGTGCCAGCAGCGGAAGGACATCTGAAGCTTTCTTT
V: TRBV6-6; D: TRBD1; J: TRBJ2-7; size: -; CDR3: CASSYADRVFYEQYF; DNA: TGTGCCAGCAGTTACGCCGACAGGGTTTTCTACGAGCAGTACTTC
V: TRBV28; D: -; J: TRBJ1-5; size: -; CDR3: CASSLGGAGSNQPQHF; DNA: TGTGCCAGCAGTTTAGGAGGGGCGGGAAGCAATCAGCCCCAGCATTTT
V: TRBV29-1; D: -; J: TRBJ1-1; size: -; CDR3: CSVESSEAFF; DNA: TGCAGCGTTGAGTCATCTGAAGCTTTCTTT
V: TRBV6-5; D: TRBD2; J: TRBJ2-1; size: -; CDR3: CASGREGSYNEQFF; DNA: TGTGCCAGCGGGCGGGAGGGGTCCTACAATGAGCAGTTCTTC
V: TRBV6-4; D: TRBD1; J: TRBJ1-2; size: -; CDR3: CASSDGQGASGYTF; DNA: TGTGCCAGCAGTGACGGCCAGGGGGCGAGTGGCTACACCTTC